These T cell receptor beta chains were read from a single sample in a study of identical twins. TCRdb reprocessed the 5' RACE reads via MiXCR and lists one record per CDR3 protein. The sample carries some 250,000 distinct CDR3 sequences, roughly 13% recorded once. These data also featured in a second study, about yellow fever vaccine responses in identical twins.

Material for sequencing was memory (CD45RO+) T cells sorted from blood. All receptors derive from a woman aged 18-29 years in good health. The CDR3 runs from the conserved cysteine through the conserved F or W. The D gene is left open where the match is weak. Clone size is shown for a subset of rows, as once, few, many or a class of expanded clone.

clone_size j_call d_call v_call cdr3_nt cdr3_aa
few TRBJ2-5 TRBD1 TRBV20-1 TGCAGTGCTAGAGATTGGACAGGGGAAGTCCAAGAGACCCAGTACTTC CSARDWTGEVQETQYF
few TRBJ2-3 TRBD2 TRBV20-1 TGCTGTGCTAGAGATGATGTAGGACTAGCGTGGCATACGCAGTATTTT CCARDDVGLAWHTQYF
few TRBJ2-2 NA TRBV7-9 TGTGCCAGCCGGGGACTCACGAACACCGGGGAGCTGTTTTTT CASRGLTNTGELFF
many TRBJ1-6 NA TRBV5-1 TGCGCCAGCAGCTTTGGGGAGTCACCCCTCCACTTT CASSFGESPLHF
NA TRBJ2-3 NA TRBV2 TGTGCCAGCAAAGTGGTGGGACCCACAGATACGCAGTATTTT CASKVVGPTDTQYF
few TRBJ1-6 NA TRBV7-9 TGTGCCAGCAGCGAACAGGGATCTTCACCCCTCCACTTT CASSEQGSSPLHF
few TRBJ1-4 NA TRBV5-1 TGCGCCAGCAGCTCGTCGGGACGGTCGGGAACTAATGAAAAACTGTTTTTT CASSSSGRSGTNEKLFF
few TRBJ2-3 NA TRBV5-1 TGCGCCAGCAGTCGGGACGTAGTCACAGATACGCAGTATTTT CASSRDVVTDTQYF
NA TRBJ1-6 NA TRBV25-1 TGTGCCAGCACCAGGGAAAATTCACCCCTCCACTTT CASTRENSPLHF
NA TRBJ2-2 NA TRBV4-2 TGTGCCAGCAGCCAAGATGAGAAGGGATGGGCCGGGGAGCTGTTTTTT CASSQDEKGWAGELFF
many TRBJ2-1 TRBD2 TRBV3-1 TGTGCCAGCAGCCCGCCTAGCGGGGGGCGGTTCTTC CASSPPSGGRFF
many TRBJ2-7 NA TRBV14 TGTGCCAGCAGCCAGGTGTCGTCGGGGGAGCAGTACTTC CASSQVSSGEQYF
many TRBJ1-1 NA TRBV2 TGTGCCAGCAGTGAACAGGGGCCGGGGGAAGCTTTCTTT CASSEQGPGEAFF
few TRBJ2-7 NA TRBV28 TGTGCCAGCAGTACCTCAGGGTTCTCCCTTTACGAGCAGTACTTC CASSTSGFSLYEQYF
NA TRBJ1-1 NA TRBV6-2/TRBV6-3 TGTGCCAGCAAATCTTACAGGGTCGACCAAGGGTACACTGAAGCTTTCTTT CASKSYRVDQGYTEAFF
many TRBJ2-7 NA TRBV10-2 TGCGCCACCCGGGACTTAAGCTACGAGCAGTACTTC CATRDLSYEQYF
many TRBJ2-5 NA TRBV18 TGTGCCAGCTCTTCCGGGAATCAAGAGACCCAGTACTTC CASSSGNQETQYF